The 4 T cell receptor beta chains given below trace back to one sample, sequenced in a study of T cell repertoires in cytomegalovirus infection. TCRdb fed the reads into MiXCR, producing one record per CDR3 protein. Among some 300,000 distinct CDR3 sequences listed, roughly 13% were seen once. Sequenced sample: PBMCs. These receptors were taken from a human donor in good health (CMV status not recorded). Some clones in this sample may be carry-over from other donors' samples.

The chain joins TRBV3-1 to TRBJ2-2; 13 nucleotides match TRBD2. This CDR3 comprises 16 residues. Germline V gene lookup returns CDR1 LGHDT and CDR2 YNNKEL (reference sequence). The junction had 6 bases not matched to a gene; V was cut back by 4 bases and J by 7 bases. This CDR3 reads CASSPRTSGSGGELFF. The CDR3 coding sequence is TGTGCCAGCAGCCCCCGGACTAGCGGGAGCGGCGGGGAGCTGTTTTTT.

This clonotype was seen repeatedly, ten times or more. CDR3 sequence: CSVVWRADKTYEQYF. The CDR3 DNA is TGCAGCGTTGTTTGGCGAGCTGACAAGACCTACGAGCAGTACTTC. This chain joins TRBV29-1 and TRBJ2-7; D gene uncertain. Germline assignment: CDR1 SQVTM and CDR2 ANQGSEA. The CDR3 totals 15 residues. The ends were cut back, 4 bases at V and 2 bases at J, with 18 bases in the middle.

The genes are TRBV3-1 and TRBJ2-5; 7 bases match TRBD2. Germline-derived CDR1 and CDR2 are LGHDT and YNNKEL (reference sequence). V lost 4 bases, J lost 7 bases, and 3 bases stayed unmatched. The CDR3 consists of 12 residues. CDR3 bases: TGTGCCAGCAGCCGGGGGGAGGGGACCCAGTACTTC. Translated, it gives CASSRGEGTQYF.

This clonotype was seen ten or more times. The genes are TRBV7-2 and TRBJ2-5; 10 bases agree with TRBD2. Per the germline V gene, CDR1 is SGHTA and CDR2 is FQGNSA. This CDR3 contains 14 residues. The V segment lost 5 bases and the J segment 3 bases; nucleotides outside the gene matches: 3. CDR3 residues: CASSPGLAEETQYF. The CDR3 DNA sequence: TGTGCCAGCAGCCCCGGACTAGCGGAAGAGACCCAGTACTTC.